This TCR beta chain was identified during a study of T cell changes during pregnancy in multiple sclerosis. The CDR3 loop spans 12 amino acids. V was trimmed by 5 bases and J by 8 bases, leaving 13 bases between them. Germline values: CDR1 LNHDA, CDR2 SQIVND (reference sequence). Some clones are missing from TCRdb's copy, which holds only in-frame ones; the method was immunoSEQ multiplex PCR. The sample contains about 28,000 clones, 85% to 90% of which appear only once. Specimen: CD4+ T cells from peripheral blood mononuclear cells, collected in the first trimester of pregnancy. This TCR derives from a female donor in good health, enrolled as a control in a pregnancy study. The V and J genes are TRBV19 and TRBJ2-7, with D perhaps matching TRBD2 (5 bases). The CDR3 is CASSHDRGKQYF. The CDR3 region has the DNA TGTGCCAGTAGTCACGACCGGGGAAAGCAGTACTTC.